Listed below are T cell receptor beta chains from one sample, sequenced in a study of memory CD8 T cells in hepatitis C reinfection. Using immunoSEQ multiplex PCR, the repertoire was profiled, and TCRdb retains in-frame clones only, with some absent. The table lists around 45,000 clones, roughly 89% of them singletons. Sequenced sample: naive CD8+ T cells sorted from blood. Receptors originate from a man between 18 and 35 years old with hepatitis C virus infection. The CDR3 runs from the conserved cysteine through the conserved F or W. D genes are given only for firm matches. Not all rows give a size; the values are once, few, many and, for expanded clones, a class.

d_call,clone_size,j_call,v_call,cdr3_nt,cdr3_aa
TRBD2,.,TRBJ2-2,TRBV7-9,TGTGCCAGCAGCTTACCCTGGACTAGCGGGGCACGCACCGGGGAGCTGTTTTTT,CASSLPWTSGARTGELFF
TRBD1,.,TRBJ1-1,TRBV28,TGTGCCAGCAGTCCTTACCCGGGACAGATCCACCAGGAAGCTTTCTTT,CASSPYPGQIHQEAFF
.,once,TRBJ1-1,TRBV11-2,TGTGCCAGTCTAGAAACCCTCAGGAACACTGAAGCTTTCTTT,CASLETLRNTEAFF
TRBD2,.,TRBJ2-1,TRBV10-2,TGCGCCAGCAGCGTAGCGGGAGGTGTTGATGAGCAGTTCTTC,CASSVAGGVDEQFF
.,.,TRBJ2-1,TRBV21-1,TGTGCCAGCAGCAAAGTAGGCGGGGGGCTATGGAATGAGCAGTTCTTC,CASSKVGGGLWNEQFF
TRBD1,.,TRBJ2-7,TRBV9,TGTGCCAGCAGCGCCGACAGGGAGACCGCCTACGAGCAGTACTTC,CASSADRETAYEQYF
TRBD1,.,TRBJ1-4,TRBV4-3,TGCGCCAGCAGCCAAGGGACAGGGCGAAAACTGTTTTTT,CASSQGTGRKLFF
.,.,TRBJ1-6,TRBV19,TGTGCCAGTAGTGTGGGCCAGGGGAATTCACCCCTCCACTTT,CASSVGQGNSPLHF
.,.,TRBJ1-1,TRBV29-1,TGCAGCGTTGACAGGGCTGATGAAGCTTTCTTT,CSVDRADEAFF
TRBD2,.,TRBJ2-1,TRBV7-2,TGTGCCAGCAGCCTCCTCCTGACTAGCGGGAGTGATGAGCAGTTCTTC,CASSLLLTSGSDEQFF
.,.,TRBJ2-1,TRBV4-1,TGCGCCAGCAGCCAAGATACAGCTGAGCAGTTCTTC,CASSQDTAEQFF
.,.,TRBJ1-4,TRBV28,TGTGCCAGCAGCCGCCTGGGGGCGGGCACTAATGAAAAACTGTTTTTT,CASSRLGAGTNEKLFF
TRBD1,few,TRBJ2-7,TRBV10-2,TGCGCCAGCAGTGTCCTGGACAGGGGGCGCAGCGAGCAGTACTTC,CASSVLDRGRSEQYF
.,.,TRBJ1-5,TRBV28,TGTGCCAGCAGTTTAGGTCCTAGGGAGGTAAATAGCAATCAGCCCCAGCATTTT,CASSLGPREVNSNQPQHF
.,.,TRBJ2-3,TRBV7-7,TGTGCCAGCAGCCCAATGCTGGCTAGCACAGATACGCAGTATTTT,CASSPMLASTDTQYF
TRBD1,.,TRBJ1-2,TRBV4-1,TGCGCCAGCAGCTCCCCGGGACAGGGATTGAAGGGCTACACCTTC,CASSSPGQGLKGYTF
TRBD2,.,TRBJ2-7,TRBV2,TGTGCCAGCAGCGGGGGGTCGACTAGCGGGCGAAGAAGCTTCTACGAGCAGTACTTC,CASSGGSTSGRRSFYEQYF
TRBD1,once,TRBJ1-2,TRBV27,TGTGCCAGCAGCTTGACAGGGGGATCTTCGGTCGGCTACACCTTC,CASSLTGGSSVGYTF
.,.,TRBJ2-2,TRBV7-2,TGTGCCAGCAGCGCCTACTCCGGGTCCCAAACCGGGGAGCTGTTTTTT,CASSAYSGSQTGELFF
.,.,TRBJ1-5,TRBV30,TGTGCCTGGAGTGGGGGGCCTGGTCAGCCCCAGCATTTT,CAWSGGPGQPQHF
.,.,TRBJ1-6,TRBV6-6,TGTGCCAGCAGGTACTTCCAGGTGAATTCACCCCTCCACTTT,CASRYFQVNSPLHF
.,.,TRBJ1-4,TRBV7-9,TGTGCCAGCAGCGCTTCGACCGGGACACCTAATGAAAAACTGTTTTTT,CASSASTGTPNEKLFF
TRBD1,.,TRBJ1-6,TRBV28,TGTGCCAGCAGGTCCTCTTTACTCGGGACAGACTACGGCACCCTCCACTTT,CASRSSLLGTDYGTLHF
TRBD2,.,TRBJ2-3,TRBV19,TGTGCCAGTAGTATAGGGCTAGCGGGAGCCACAGATACGCAGTATTTT,CASSIGLAGATDTQYF
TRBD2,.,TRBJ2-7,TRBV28,TGTGCCAGCACGAGAGGGAGCGGGAGTAGACGCTACGAGCAGTACTTC,CASTRGSGSRRYEQYF
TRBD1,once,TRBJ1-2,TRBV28,TGTGCCAGCAGTTCCTCGGGGGACAGCTATGGCTACACCTTC,CASSSSGDSYGYTF
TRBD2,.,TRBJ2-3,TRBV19,TGTGCCAGTAGTGGCGGGGGGGGCACAGATACGCAGTATTTT,CASSGGGGTDTQYF
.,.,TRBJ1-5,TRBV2,TGTGCCAGCAGTGAAGAGCAGGGATTAGGCAATCAGCCCCAGCATTTT,CASSEEQGLGNQPQHF
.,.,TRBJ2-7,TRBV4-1,TGCGCCAGCAGCCAAGCGAGCGGGACATACGAGCAGTACTTC,CASSQASGTYEQYF
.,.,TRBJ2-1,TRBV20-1,TGCAGTGCCCAGGAGGACAATGAGCAGTTCTTC,CSAQEDNEQFF
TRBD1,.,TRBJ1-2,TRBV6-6,TGTGCCAGCAGTCACGAGGGACAGAACTATGGCTACACCTTC,CASSHEGQNYGYTF
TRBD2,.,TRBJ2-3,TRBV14,TGTGCCAGCAGTCGCCTAGCGGGAGGAGGGGCTACGCAGTATTTT,CASSRLAGGGATQYF
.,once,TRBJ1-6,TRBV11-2,TGTGCCAGCAGCTTATATACAGATCATTATAATTCACCCCTCCACTTT,CASSLYTDHYNSPLHF
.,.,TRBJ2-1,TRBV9,TGTGCCAGCAGCCCCGGCGGGTGGGGTTCCAATGAGCAGTTCTTC,CASSPGGWGSNEQFF
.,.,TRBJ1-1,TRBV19,TGTGCCAGTAGTAGGGGGGTCTCTGAAGCTTTCTTT,CASSRGVSEAFF
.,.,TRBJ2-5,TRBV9,TGTGCCAGCAGCGTAGAGATTGGTACCGGGAAAGGAGAGACCCAGTACTTC,CASSVEIGTGKGETQYF
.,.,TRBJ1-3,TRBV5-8,TGTGCCAGCAGCTTGGCCAGAACACCCAACACCATATATTTT,CASSLARTPNTIYF
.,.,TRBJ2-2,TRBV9,TGTGCCAGCAGCGTACAGGGCTCCGTTTTAACCGGGGAGCTGTTTTTT,CASSVQGSVLTGELFF
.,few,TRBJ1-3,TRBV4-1,TGCGCCAGCAGCCTCACTAGGGCGGGAAACACCATATATTTT,CASSLTRAGNTIYF
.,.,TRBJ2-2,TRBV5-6,TGTGCCAGCAGCTTGGGCCTAACCCCTCTTCCCGGGGAGCTGTTTTTT,CASSLGLTPLPGELFF
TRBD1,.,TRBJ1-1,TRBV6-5,TGTGCCAGCAGTTCGGGTCAGGGGGCTCTGAACACTGAAGCTTTCTTT,CASSSGQGALNTEAFF
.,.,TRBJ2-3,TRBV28,TGTGCCAGCAGACAATCCCTAGCGCCAAGGGCAGATACGCAGTATTTT,CASRQSLAPRADTQYF
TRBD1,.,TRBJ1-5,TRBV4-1,TGCGCCAGCAGCCAGAGGGACAGCTTAACCCTTGGCAATCAGCCCCAGCATTTT,CASSQRDSLTLGNQPQHF
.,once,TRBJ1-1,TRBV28,TGTGCCAGCAGTTTTCTCCAGGGGACGAACACTGAAGCTTTCTTT,CASSFLQGTNTEAFF
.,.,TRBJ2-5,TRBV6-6,TGTGCCAGCAGCCCCTCCCCGGGAGTGGGAGAGACCCAGTACTTC,CASSPSPGVGETQYF
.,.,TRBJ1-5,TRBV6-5,TGTGCCAGCAGTTTCTACAGGGCGGGCAATCAGCCCCAGCATTTT,CASSFYRAGNQPQHF
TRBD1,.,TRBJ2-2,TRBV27,TGTGCCAGCAGTTTATCGTCCGGGACAGGGGGTCTGGCCGGGGAGCTGTTTTTT,CASSLSSGTGGLAGELFF
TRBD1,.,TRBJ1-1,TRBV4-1,TGCGCCAGCAGCCCAGGACAGGACACTGAAGCTTTCTTT,CASSPGQDTEAFF
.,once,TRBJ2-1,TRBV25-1,TGTGCCAGCAAGGCCGGGACGGACAGTAAATACAATGAGCAGTTCTTC,CASKAGTDSKYNEQFF
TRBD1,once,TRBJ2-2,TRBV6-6,TGTGCCAGCAGTGCCGACGGACAGGGGAAGACCGGGGAGCTGTTTTTT,CASSADGQGKTGELFF
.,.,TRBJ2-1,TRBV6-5,TGTGCCAGCAGTTACTCGGAGGTGACCAATGAGCAGTTCTTC,CASSYSEVTNEQFF
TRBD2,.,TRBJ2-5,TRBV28,TGTGCCAGCAGTTTGTTGCTAGCGGGAGGGCCTGAAGCAGAGACCCAGTACTTC,CASSLLLAGGPEAETQYF
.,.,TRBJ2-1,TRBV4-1,TGCGCCAGCAGCCAAGAAAGTCGAGGCCCCGAAAGCTCCTACAATGAGCAGTTCTTC,CASSQESRGPESSYNEQFF
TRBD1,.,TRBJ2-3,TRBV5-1,TGCGCCAGCGTGGACAGGGGGCTCACAGATACGCAGTATTTT,CASVDRGLTDTQYF
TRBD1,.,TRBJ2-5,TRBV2,TGTGCCAGCAGTGGGGGGACAGGGGGCTTACAAGAGACCCAGTACTTC,CASSGGTGGLQETQYF
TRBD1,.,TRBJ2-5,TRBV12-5,TGTGCTAGTGGTTTGTCGGAGACAGGGCTGGAGACCCAGTACTTC,CASGLSETGLETQYF